This TCR beta chain was profiled in a study of T-cell memory formation after mild COVID-19. Looking at the study overall: TCR clusters were largely donor specific.

Overall study results and limits: Later expanders leaned CD4+, whereas day 15 to 85 contracting clones were balanced CD4/CD8. Among CD4+ contracting clones, most were CM and EM, and CD8+ ones EMRA.

MiXCR, run by TCRdb on the 5' RACE reads, gives a single entry per CDR3 protein. The table includes roughly 190,000 distinct CDR3 sequences, 27% detected once. Only a few counts were recorded for this clonotype. Its target is not known. Germline loops: CDR1 SGHRS, CDR2 YFSETQ. The length of the CDR3 is 17 residues. Unmatched junction bases numbered 4, after V lost 2 bases and J lost 1 base. The sequence came from an adult woman who had mild COVID-19 (a few samples of this study predate the infection). Cell type and time point are not known. The chain combines TRBV5-1 with TRBJ2-1; TRBD2 matches 12 bases. The sequenced material came from PBMCs or a T cell subset sorted from them (not recorded which). In nucleotides, the CDR3 is TGCGCCAGCAGCTTAGGACTAGCGGGGTTTTCCTACAATGAGCAGTTCTTC. It encodes CASSLGLAGFSYNEQFF.